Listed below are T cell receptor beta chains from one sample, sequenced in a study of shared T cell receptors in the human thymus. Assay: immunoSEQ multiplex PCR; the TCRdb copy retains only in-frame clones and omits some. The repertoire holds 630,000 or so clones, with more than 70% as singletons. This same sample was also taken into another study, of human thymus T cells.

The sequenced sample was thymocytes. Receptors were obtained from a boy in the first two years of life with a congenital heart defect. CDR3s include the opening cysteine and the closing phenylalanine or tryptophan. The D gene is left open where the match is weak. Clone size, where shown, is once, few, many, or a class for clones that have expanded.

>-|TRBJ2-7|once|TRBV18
CASSPPAGQGYEQYF
TGTGCCAGCTCACCACCCGCAGGACAAGGATACGAGCAGTACTTC
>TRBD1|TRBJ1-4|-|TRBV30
CAWSGKDRGFEKLFF
TGTGCCTGGAGTGGGAAGGACAGGGGATTTGAAAAACTGTTTTTT
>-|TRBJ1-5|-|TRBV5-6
CASSLTGWNNQPQHF
TGTGCCAGCAGCTTGACAGGGTGGAACAATCAGCCCCAGCATTTT
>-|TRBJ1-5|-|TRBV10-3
CAISETKTEQPQHF
TGTGCCATCAGTGAGACTAAGACGGAGCAGCCCCAGCATTTT
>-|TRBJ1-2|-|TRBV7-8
CASSSTRSSYGYTF
TGTGCCAGCAGCTCAACTAGGTCTAGCTATGGCTACACCTTC
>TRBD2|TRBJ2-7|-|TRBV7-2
CASSHPGLAVYEQYF
TGTGCCAGCAGCCACCCGGGACTAGCGGTCTACGAGCAGTACTTC
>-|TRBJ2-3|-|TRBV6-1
CASSEIVLNGDTQYF
TGTGCCAGCAGTGAAATAGTACTCAACGGGGATACGCAGTATTTT
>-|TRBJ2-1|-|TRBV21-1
CASSKAWGGSYNEQFF
TGTGCCAGCAGCAAAGCATGGGGGGGGTCCTACAATGAGCAGTTCTTC
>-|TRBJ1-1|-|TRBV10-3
CAISILTGNTEAFF
TGTGCCATCAGCATCCTGACGGGAAACACTGAAGCTTTCTTT
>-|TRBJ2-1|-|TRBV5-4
CASSSTPGLSYNEQFF
TGTGCCAGCAGCTCGACTCCGGGACTTTCGTACAATGAGCAGTTCTTC
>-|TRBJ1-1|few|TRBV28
CASSPDRIGGAFF
TGTGCCAGCAGTCCCGACAGGATCGGTGGTGCTTTCTTT
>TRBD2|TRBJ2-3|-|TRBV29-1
CSVEDHQRELADTQYF
TGCAGCGTTGAAGATCACCAGCGGGAGCTTGCAGATACGCAGTATTTT
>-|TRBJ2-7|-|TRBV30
CAWRGDMSSYEQYF
TGTGCCTGGAGGGGGGACATGAGCTCCTACGAGCAGTACTTC
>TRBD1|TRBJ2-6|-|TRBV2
CASSARQGTGGSYGANVLTF
TGTGCCAGCAGTGCTCGCCAGGGGACAGGGGGCTCTTATGGGGCCAACGTCCTGACTTTC
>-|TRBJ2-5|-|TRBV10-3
CAIRSKRQETQYF
TGTGCCATCCGGTCTAAGCGGCAAGAGACCCAGTACTTC
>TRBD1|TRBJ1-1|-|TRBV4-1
CASSQGTGEAFF
TGCGCCAGCAGCCAAGGGACAGGGGAAGCTTTCTTT
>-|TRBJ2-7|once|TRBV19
CASSIAPLGQPHNYEQYF
TGTGCCAGTAGTATAGCCCCCCTCGGACAACCTCACAACTACGAGCAGTACTTC
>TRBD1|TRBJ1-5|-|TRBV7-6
CASSETGTGHQPQHF
TGTGCCAGCAGCGAAACCGGGACAGGGCATCAGCCCCAGCATTTT
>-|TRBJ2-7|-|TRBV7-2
CASSLLGYEQYF
TGTGCCAGCAGCTTACTCGGCTACGAGCAGTACTTC
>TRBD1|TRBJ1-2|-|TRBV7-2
CASTPTGIGHYGYTF
TGTGCCAGCACCCCGACAGGGATCGGCCACTATGGCTACACCTTC
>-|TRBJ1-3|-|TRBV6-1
CASYRQRSGNTIYF
TGTGCCAGCTACAGACAGCGCTCTGGAAACACCATATATTTT
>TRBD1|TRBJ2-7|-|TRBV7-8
CASSFRDRVGRSYEQYF
TGTGCCAGCAGCTTCCGGGACAGGGTGGGGAGGTCGTACGAGCAGTACTTC
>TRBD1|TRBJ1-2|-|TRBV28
CASSPKPGQENSNYGYTF
TGTGCCAGCAGTCCAAAGCCGGGACAGGAGAATTCTAACTATGGCTACACCTTC
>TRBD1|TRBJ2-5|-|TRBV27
CASSPLGQGNGETQYF
TGTGCCAGCAGTCCATTAGGACAGGGTAACGGGGAGACCCAGTACTTC
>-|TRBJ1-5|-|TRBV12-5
CASGLVLGGCIWPQHF
TGTGCTAGTGGTTTGGTACTAGGGGGTTGTATCTGGCCCCAGCATTTT
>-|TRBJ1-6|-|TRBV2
CASSDQGRGYNSPLHF
TGTGCCAGCAGTGACCAAGGCAGGGGATATAATTCACCCCTCCACTTT
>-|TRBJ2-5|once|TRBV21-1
CASSPGQALQETQYF
TGTGCCAGCAGCCCCGGACAGGCCCTACAAGAGACCCAGTACTTC
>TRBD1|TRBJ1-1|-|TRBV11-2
CASSLGNRGFGNTEAFF
TGTGCCAGCAGCTTGGGTAACAGGGGCTTCGGGAACACTGAAGCTTTCTTT
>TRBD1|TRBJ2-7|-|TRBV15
CATSRGTGTGFFEQYF
TGTGCCACCAGCAGGGGAACCGGGACAGGCTTTTTCGAGCAGTACTTC
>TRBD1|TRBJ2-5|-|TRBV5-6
CASSFMGTGRKTQYF
TGTGCCAGCAGCTTTATGGGGACAGGGCGAAAGACCCAGTACTTC
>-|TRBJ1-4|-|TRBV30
CAWSNGEREEKLFF
TGTGCCTGGAGTAACGGGGAACGCGAAGAAAAACTGTTTTTT
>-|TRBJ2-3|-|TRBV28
CASSPLERVPDTQYF
TGTGCCAGCAGTCCCTTGGAGCGGGTTCCAGATACGCAGTATTTT
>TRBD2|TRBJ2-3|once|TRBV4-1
CASSQGTSGGPTDTQYF
TGCGCCAGCAGCCAAGGGACTAGCGGGGGCCCCACAGATACGCAGTATTTT
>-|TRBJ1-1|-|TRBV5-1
CASSSKYRQDMSTEAFF
TGCGCCAGCAGCTCGAAATACCGACAGGACATGAGCACTGAAGCTTTCTTT
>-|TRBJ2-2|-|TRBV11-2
CASSLAGDKQTSNTGELFF
TGTGCCAGCAGCTTAGCCGGCGACAAACAAACTTCGAACACCGGGGAGCTGTTTTTT
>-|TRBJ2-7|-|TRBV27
CASSFSLQGNEQYF
TGTGCCAGCAGTTTCTCCTTACAGGGTAACGAGCAGTACTTC
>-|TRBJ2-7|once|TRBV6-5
CASRDVLGTFYEQYF
TGTGCCAGCAGGGACGTTTTAGGGACTTTCTACGAGCAGTACTTC
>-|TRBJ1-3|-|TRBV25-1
CASSGLTGHSGNTIYF
TGTGCCAGCAGTGGACTGACAGGACACTCTGGAAACACCATATATTTT
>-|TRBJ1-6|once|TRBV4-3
CASSQEAGRSYNSPLHF
TGCGCCAGCAGCCAAGAGGCGGGGAGATCCTATAATTCACCCCTCCACTTT
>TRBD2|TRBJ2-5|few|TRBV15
CATSTGPSGGREETQYF
TGTGCCACCAGCACCGGACCTAGCGGGGGTAGGGAAGAGACCCAGTACTTC
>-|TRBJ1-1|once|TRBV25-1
CATRAGWDEAFF
TGTGCCACCAGGGCGGGATGGGATGAAGCTTTCTTT
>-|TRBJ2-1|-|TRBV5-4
CASSFGSNEQFF
TGTGCCAGCAGCTTTGGGAGTAATGAGCAGTTCTTC